This T cell receptor (beta chain) originates from a study of T cell responses to AZD1222 COVID-19 vaccine. General study results and limits: Spike-specific TCR repertoires showed rising breadth and depth after two AZD1222 doses. Donors were largely white British and mainly female; clonal diversity was possibly underestimated.

Here immunoSEQ multiplex PCR was the method, and the copy in TCRdb shows in-frame clones only, minus some. The table records under 110,000 clones, roughly 84% of them present only once. CDR3 length equals 17 residues. CDR1 is LGHDT, CDR2 YNNKEL, per germline (reference sequence). Trimming cost V 7 bases and J 4 bases, with 25 bases left between them. As for this clone: Antigen: not known.

This sequence was found in an adult in good health. The sequencing here drew on peripheral blood, taken on day 0 of AZD1222 vaccination. V is TRBV3-1 (or the pseudogene TRBV3-2) and J is TRBJ1-1; perhaps TRBD1 as D (6 bases). The CDR3 region has the DNA TGTGCCAGCACCGCACGGGGGGCTGGCGTGATGAGCACTGAAGCTTTCTTT. Protein sequence: CASTARGAGVMSTEAFF.